This TCR beta chain was sequenced for a study of beta chain features in type 1 diabetes. This clone has just a few counts. Its specificity is not known. General observations from the study: A greater similarity of naive, central memory and Treg TCRB repertoires was seen among patients than among healthy donors. Type 1 diabetes patients had moderately but significantly shorter TCRB CDR3s in all four CD4+ subsets.

Reverse transcription of all isolated RNA meant that expressed TCRB transcripts were sequenced. Sequenced by immunoSEQ multiplex PCR; TCRdb stores in-frame clones only, minus some. The sample has a few hundred thousand clones; 13% to 15% are singletons. Trimming removed 5 bases from V and 7 bases from J, with 14 bases in between. CDR3 size: 13 residues. Germline V lookup: CDR1 LNHNV, CDR2 YYDKDF (reference sequence). Sampling consisted of one heparinised blood draw per donor, averaging around 110 mL. Sequenced: naive CD4+ T cells from blood. The chain recombines TRBV15 with TRBJ1-2; D perhaps matches TRBD1 (6 bases). The receptor's source is a man aged 25 to 40 with type 1 diabetes. CDR3 amino acids: CATSGTRGAGYTF. The CDR3 region has the DNA TGTGCCACCAGCGGTACCAGGGGAGCTGGCTACACCTTC.